This T cell receptor (beta chain) was profiled in a study of CD8+CD57+ T cells in acquired aplastic anemia. Study overall: Mean DNA quantity obtained from sorted CD4+ and CD8+ cells was about 3.2 ug.

This clonotype has a count of ten or more. Genomic DNA constituted the template upon which TCR beta VDJ and CDR3 profiling was performed. TCRdb processed the reads anew with MiXCR; each CDR3 protein has one entry. This table holds 100,000 to 150,000 distinct CDR3 sequences, 40% found once. Germline lookup yields CDR1 SGDLS and CDR2 YYNGEE. CDR3 size: 13 residues. Trimming left V 0 bases short and J 6 bases short, with 10 bases between. Patients chosen for sequencing had CD8+CD57+ cells that had expanded, as shown by flow cytometry. Every patient presented with severe acquired aplastic anemia. No patient had been given any therapy when blood was sampled.

The receptor was isolated from a human donor with aplastic anemia. Sequencing was performed on sorted CD4+, CD8+, or CD8+CD57+ T cells (not recorded which) from PBMCs. V gene TRBV9 combines with J gene TRBJ2-7; perhaps TRBD2 as D (6 bases). The CDR3 coding sequence is TGTGCCAGCAGCGTAGGGCAGGGAGGCGAGCAGTACTTC. Translated: CASSVGQGGEQYF.